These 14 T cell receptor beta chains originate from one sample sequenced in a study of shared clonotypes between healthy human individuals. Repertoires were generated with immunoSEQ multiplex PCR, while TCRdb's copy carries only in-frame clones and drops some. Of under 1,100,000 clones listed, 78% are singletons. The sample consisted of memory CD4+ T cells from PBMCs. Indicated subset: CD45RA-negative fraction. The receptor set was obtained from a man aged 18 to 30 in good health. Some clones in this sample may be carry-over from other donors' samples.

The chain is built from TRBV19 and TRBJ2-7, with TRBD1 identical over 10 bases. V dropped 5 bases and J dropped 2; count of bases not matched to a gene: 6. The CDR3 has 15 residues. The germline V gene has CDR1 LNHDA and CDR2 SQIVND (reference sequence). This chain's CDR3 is CASSLTGTGAYEQYF. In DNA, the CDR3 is TGTGCCAGTAGTCTAACCGGGACAGGGGCCTACGAGCAGTACTTC.

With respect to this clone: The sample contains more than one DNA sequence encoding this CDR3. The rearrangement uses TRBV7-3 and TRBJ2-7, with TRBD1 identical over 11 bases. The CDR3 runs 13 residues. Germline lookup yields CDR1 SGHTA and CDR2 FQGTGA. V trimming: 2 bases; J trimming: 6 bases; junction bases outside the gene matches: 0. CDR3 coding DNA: TGTGCCAGCAGCTTAGGGACAGGGGGCGAGCAGTACTTC. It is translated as CASSLGTGGEQYF.

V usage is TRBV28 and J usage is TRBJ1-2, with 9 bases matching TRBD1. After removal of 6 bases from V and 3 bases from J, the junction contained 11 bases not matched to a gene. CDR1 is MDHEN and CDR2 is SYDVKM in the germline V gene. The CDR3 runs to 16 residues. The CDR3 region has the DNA TGTGCCAGCAGCCCACCCTGGGACAGGGAGCACTATGGCTACACCTTC. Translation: CASSPPWDREHYGYTF.

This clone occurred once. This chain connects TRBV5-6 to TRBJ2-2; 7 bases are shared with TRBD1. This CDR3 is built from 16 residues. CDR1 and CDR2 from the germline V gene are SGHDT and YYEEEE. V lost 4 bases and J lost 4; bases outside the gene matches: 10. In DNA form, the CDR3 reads TGTGCCAGCAGCGATTCGCCAACAGGGGCCACCGGGGAGCTGTTTTTT. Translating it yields CASSDSPTGATGELFF.

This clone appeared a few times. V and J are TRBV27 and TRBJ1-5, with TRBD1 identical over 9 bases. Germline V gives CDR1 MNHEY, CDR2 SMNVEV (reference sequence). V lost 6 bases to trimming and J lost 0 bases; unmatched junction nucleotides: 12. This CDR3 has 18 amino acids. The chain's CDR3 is CASSRNRQGGHSNQPQHF. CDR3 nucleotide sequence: TGTGCCAGCAGCCGAAACAGACAGGGGGGGCATAGCAATCAGCCCCAGCATTTT.

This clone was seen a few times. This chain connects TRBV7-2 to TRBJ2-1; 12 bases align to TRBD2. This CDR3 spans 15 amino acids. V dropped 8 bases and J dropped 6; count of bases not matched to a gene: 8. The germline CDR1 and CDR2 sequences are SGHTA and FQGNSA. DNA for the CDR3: TGTGCCAGCCAACCCCCGGGACTAGCGGGCAATGAGCAGTTCTTC. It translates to CASQPPGLAGNEQFF.

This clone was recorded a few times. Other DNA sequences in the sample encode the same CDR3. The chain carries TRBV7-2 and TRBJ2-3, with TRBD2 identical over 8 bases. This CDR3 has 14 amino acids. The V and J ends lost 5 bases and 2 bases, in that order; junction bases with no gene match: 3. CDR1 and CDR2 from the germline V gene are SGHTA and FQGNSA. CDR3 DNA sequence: TGTGCCAGCAGCCTTAGCGGGAACACAGATACGCAGTATTTT. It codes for CASSLSGNTDTQYF.

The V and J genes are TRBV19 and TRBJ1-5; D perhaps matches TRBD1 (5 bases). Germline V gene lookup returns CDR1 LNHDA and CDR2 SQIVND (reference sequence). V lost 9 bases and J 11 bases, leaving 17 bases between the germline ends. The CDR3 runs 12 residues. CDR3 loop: CASSRSGTAQHF. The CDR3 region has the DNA TGTGCCAGCTCTCGGTCGGGGACGGCCCAGCATTTT. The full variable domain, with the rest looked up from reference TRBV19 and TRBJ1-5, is DGGITQSPKYLFRKEGQNVTLSCEQNLNHDAMYWYRQDPGQGLRLIYYSQIVNDFQKGDIAEGYSVSREKKESFPLTVTSAQKNPTAFYLCASSRSGTAQHFGDGTRLSIL.

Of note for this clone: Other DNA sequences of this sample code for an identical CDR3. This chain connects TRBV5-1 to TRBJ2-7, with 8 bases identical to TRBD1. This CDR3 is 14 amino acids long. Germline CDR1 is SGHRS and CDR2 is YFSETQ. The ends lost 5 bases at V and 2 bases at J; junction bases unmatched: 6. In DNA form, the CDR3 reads TGCGCCAGCAGTCCAGGGGGCGCCCCCTACGAGCAGTACTTC. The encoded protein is CASSPGGAPYEQYF.

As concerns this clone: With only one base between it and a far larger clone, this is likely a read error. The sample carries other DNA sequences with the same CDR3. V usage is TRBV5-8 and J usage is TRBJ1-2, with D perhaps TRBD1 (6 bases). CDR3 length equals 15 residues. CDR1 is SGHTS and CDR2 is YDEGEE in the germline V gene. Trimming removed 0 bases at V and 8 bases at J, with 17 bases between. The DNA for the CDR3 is TGTGCCAGCAGCTTGGTGGGGGCAGGGGAGGAGGGCTACACCTTC. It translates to CASSLVGAGEEGYTF.

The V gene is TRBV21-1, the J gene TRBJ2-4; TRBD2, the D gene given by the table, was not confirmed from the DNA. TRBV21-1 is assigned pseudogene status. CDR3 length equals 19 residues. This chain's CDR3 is CASSGAIRTSGEAKNIQYF. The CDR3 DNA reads TGTGCCAGCAGCGGGGCAATCAGGACTAGCGGGGAAGCCAAAAACATTCAGTACTTC.

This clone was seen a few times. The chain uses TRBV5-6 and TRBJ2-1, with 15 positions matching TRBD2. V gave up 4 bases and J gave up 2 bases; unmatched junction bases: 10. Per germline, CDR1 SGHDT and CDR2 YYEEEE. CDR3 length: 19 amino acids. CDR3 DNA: TGTGCCAGCAGCGGCGCCGGGACTAGCGGGAGGTTAGCCTACAATGAGCAGTTCTTC. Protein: CASSGAGTSGRLAYNEQFF.

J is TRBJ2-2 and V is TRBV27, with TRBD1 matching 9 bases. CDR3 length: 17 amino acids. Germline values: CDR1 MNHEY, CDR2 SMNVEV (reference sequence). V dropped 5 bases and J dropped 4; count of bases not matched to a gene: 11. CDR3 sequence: CASSGRDRVISTGELFF. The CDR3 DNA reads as TGTGCCAGCAGTGGCCGGGACAGGGTAATAAGCACCGGGGAGCTGTTTTTT.

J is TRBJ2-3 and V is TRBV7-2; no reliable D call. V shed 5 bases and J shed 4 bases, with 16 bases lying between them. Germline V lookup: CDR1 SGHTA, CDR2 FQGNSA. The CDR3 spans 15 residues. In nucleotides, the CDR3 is TGTGCCAGCAGCACCGACACCAGAGAGGCAGATACGCAGTATTTT. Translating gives CASSTDTREADTQYF.